Following are 30 T cell receptor beta chains from one sample sequenced in a study of CD8 T cells in ankylosing spondylitis. Each CDR3 protein gets one entry after TCRdb re-called the 5' RACE reads with MiXCR. The sample records approximately 130,000 distinct CDR3 sequences, roughly 10% being singletons. The sample taken for sequencing was blood, either unsorted or a sorted T cell fraction (not recorded which). The receptors originated from a female donor with ankylosing spondylitis or in good health (not recorded which).

The chain is built from TRBV27 and TRBJ2-5; 11 positions agree with TRBD1. J was trimmed by 5 bases and V by 6 bases; bases with no gene match: 8. The CDR3 spans 15 residues. Germline V gene data show CDR1 as MNHEY and CDR2 as SMNVEV (reference sequence). CDR3 nucleotide sequence: TGTGCCAGCAGCTACCGGGACAGGGGGTTGGAGACCCAGTACTTC. Amino acids: CASSYRDRGLETQYF.

Comments on this clonotype: At one of its ends the junction is not consistent with the germline gene, which may arise from a read error. This chain connects TRBV7-2 to TRBJ1-3; 8 bases align to TRBD1. There are 16 residues in the CDR3. CDR1 is SGHTA, CDR2 FQGNSA, per germline. Written as DNA, the CDR3 is TGTGCCAGCAGCTTAGGGGGGACAGGTCTTGGAAACAGCATATATTTT. Protein sequence: CASSLGGTGLGNSIYF. Variable domain in full (rest from reference TRBV7-2 and TRBJ1-3): GAGVSQSPSNKVTEKGKDVELRCDPISGHTALYWYRQSLGQGLEFLIYFQGNSAPDKSGLPSDRFSAERTGGSVSTLTIQRTQQEDSAVYLCASSLGGTGLGNSIYFGEGSWLTVV.

This clonotype showed up many times. The CDR3, as DNA: TGTGCCAGCAGTTTAGTACTTTTGAGGGTCAGCAGGGACTATGGCTACACCTTC. This translates into CASSLVLLRVSRDYGYTF. The chain couples TRBV12-3 or TRBV12-4 to TRBJ1-2; D perhaps matches TRBD1 (5 bases). Trimming shortened V by 1 base and J by 3 bases, and 21 bases separated the two germline ends. There are 18 residues in the CDR3.

This clonotype was counted ten times or more. The rearrangement uses TRBV3-1 and TRBJ2-3; TRBD2 is a possible D gene (5 bases). This CDR3 has 14 residues. Looked up from germline, CDR1 is LGHDT and CDR2 is YNNKEL (reference sequence). The V end lost 4 bases, the J end lost 6 bases, and 14 bases lay between the germline ends. The CDR3, as DNA: TGTGCCAGCAGCCCCTACGCTCGGGGTGATACGCAGTATTTT. Protein: CASSPYARGDTQYF.

The chain combines TRBV3-1 with TRBJ2-1; perhaps TRBD2 as D (5 bases). CDR3 length: 13 amino acids. Trimming left V 2 bases short and J 5 bases short, with 7 bases between. Per germline, CDR1 LGHDT and CDR2 YNNKEL (reference sequence). CDR3 sequence (DNA): TGTGCCAGCAGCCAAACAGCGGACAATGAGCAGTTCTTC. This gives the protein CASSQTADNEQFF.

This clonotype was recorded many times. The gene calls are TRBV7-2 and TRBJ2-1, with 14 bases that match TRBD2. V lost 5 bases and J lost 7; bases outside the gene matches: 10. In germline, CDR1 is SGHTA, CDR2 FQGNSA. The CDR3 is 17 residues long. In DNA, the CDR3 is TGTGCCAGCAGCGCTAGGGGACTAGCGGGAGTGGAGAATGAGCAGTTCTTC. Translation gives CASSARGLAGVENEQFF.

A remark on this clonotype: This may be a read error: a much more frequent sequence differs by one nucleotide. The genes are TRBV20-1 and TRBJ1-2; D gene unclear. Per the germline V gene, CDR1 is DFQATT and CDR2 is SNEGSKA (reference sequence). The CDR3 consists of 14 residues. The CDR3 here is CSARDQNFRDGYPF. CDR3 nucleotides: TGCAGTGCTAGAGATCAGAATTTTCGGGATGGCTACCCCTTC.

This clonotype was found a few times. The rearrangement joins TRBV6-5 to TRBJ1-2, with TRBD1 matching over 8 bases. Per the germline V gene, CDR1 is MNHEY and CDR2 is SVGAGI. The CDR3 covers 18 residues. V lost 0 bases and J lost 5; bases outside the gene matches: 14. In nucleotides, the CDR3 is TGTGCCAGCAGTTACTCAGTCCCGGGACAGGACTCCTCTTATGGCTACACCTTC. Encoded protein: CASSYSVPGQDSSYGYTF.

This clonotype was recorded at least ten times. This chain links TRBV9 with TRBJ2-2; perhaps TRBD2 as D (6 bases). This CDR3 is 15 amino acids long. Germline V CDR1 and CDR2: SGDLS, YYNGEE. V was clipped by 3 bases and J by 2 bases, with 11 bases between them. The CDR3 DNA reads as TGTGCCAGCAGCGCGACTAGTGCAAACACCGGGGAGCTGTTTTTT. Its protein is CASSATSANTGELFF.

This clonotype was seen a handful of times. J is TRBJ2-5 and V is TRBV29-1; 9 positions agree with TRBD1. CDR3 length: 16 residues. Germline V gives CDR1 SQVTM, CDR2 ANQGSEA. Trimming cost V 6 bases and J 5 bases; bases outside gene matches: 16. The CDR3 DNA is TGCAGCGTCGATTCGGGGGACAGGGAAGTAGTTGAGACCCAGTACTTC. Amino acids: CSVDSGDREVVETQYF.

This clonotype was seen a single time. A much larger clone lies one base from this, so it may be a read error. V gene TRBV7-9 combines with J gene TRBJ2-1; 7 bases match TRBD2. The J call is doubtful: the DNA matches TRBJ2-7 better. The germline V gene encodes CDR1 SEHNR and CDR2 FQNEAQ (reference sequence). The CDR3 has 16 amino acids. The CDR3 region has the DNA TGTGCCAGCAGCTTAGTGACATCGGGGGACTACAATGAGCAGTACTTC. Protein: CASSLVTSGDYNEQYF.

Only a few counts were recorded for this clonotype. In DNA form, the CDR3 reads TGTGCCAGCAGTCCCCCGCCATGGAATGAGCAGTTCTTC. Translation gives CASSPPPWNEQFF. The chain uses TRBV6-2 or TRBV6-3 and TRBJ2-1; the D is unclear. V gave up 5 bases and J gave up 7 bases, with 12 bases separating them. CDR1 MNHEY and CDR2 SVGEGT come from the germline V gene. The CDR3 contains 13 residues.

This clonotype came up many times. The chain is built from TRBV29-1 and TRBJ2-3, with 7 bases that match TRBD1. The germline gives CDR1 SQVTM, CDR2 ANQGSEA. The CDR3 is made up of 16 amino acids. The V and J ends lost 4 bases and 1 base, in that order; junction bases with no gene match: 11. The CDR3 reads CSVGGQYRGGTDTQYF. CDR3 nucleotide sequence: TGCAGCGTTGGGGGACAGTACCGAGGGGGCACAGATACGCAGTATTTT.

This clonotype occurred many times. V is TRBV7-9 and J is TRBJ2-1; 8 bases match TRBD2. This CDR3 comprises 15 residues. V trimming: 4 bases; J trimming: 6 bases; junction bases outside the gene matches: 8. CDR1 SEHNR and CDR2 FQNEAQ come from the germline V gene (reference sequence). The CDR3 nucleotides are TGTGCCAGCAGCTCCGAGCGGGAGAGGGGCAATGAGCAGTTCTTC. Its protein is CASSSERERGNEQFF.

This clonotype showed up just a few times. The rearrangement uses TRBV14 and TRBJ2-7, with no clear D. The germline CDR1 and CDR2 sequences are SGHDN and FVKESK. With 1 base removed from V and 3 bases from J, the gap between germline ends came to 13 bases. This CDR3 contains 15 residues. CDR3 coding DNA: TGTGCCAGCAGCCAAGCGTTAGGACCAGACTACGAGCAGTACTTC. Translated, it gives CASSQALGPDYEQYF.

This clonotype was detected ten times or more. The V call is TRBV5-1, the J call TRBJ2-2, with D hard to call. Trimming took 3 bases from V and 6 from J, leaving 12 bases between them. CDR3 length equals 14 residues. The V gene's germline CDR1 is SGHRS and CDR2 YFSETQ. CDR3 in amino acids: CASSSSRTAGELFF. The CDR3 nucleotides read TGCGCCAGCAGCTCCTCGAGGACCGCCGGGGAGCTGTTTTTT.

This clonotype was observed at least ten times. The chain combines TRBV23-1 with TRBJ2-1; D may be TRBD1 (5 bases). TRBV23-1 is assigned to the ORF class and has an uncertain function. The CDR3 spans 17 residues. V was pared by 0 bases and J by 3 bases, with 15 bases between. CDR3 sequence reads: CASSQSKGLRFYNEQFF. The DNA of the CDR3 is TGCGCCAGCAGTCAATCGAAGGGGCTACGATTCTACAATGAGCAGTTCTTC.

To note about this clonotype: A much more abundant neighbour one base away suggests this may be a read error. The chain joins TRBV13 to TRBJ1-1; TRBD1 is a possible D gene (5 bases). Germline CDR1 PRHDT, CDR2 FYEKMQ (reference sequence). The CDR3 runs 12 residues. The CDR3 here is CASGTPETEAYF. CDR3 DNA sequence: TGTGCCAGCGGGACCCCGGAGACTGAAGCTTACTTT.

This sequence joins TRBV5-1 and TRBJ2-1; D ambiguous. Germline lookup yields CDR1 SGHRS and CDR2 YFSETQ. V lost 1 base to trimming and J lost 2 bases, with 10 bases between them. This CDR3 region has 15 residues. The CDR3 is CASSLRAVAYNEQFF. DNA of the CDR3: TGCGCCAGCAGCTTGAGGGCGGTGGCCTACAATGAGCAGTTCTTC.

This clonotype was detected ten times or more. The V and J genes are TRBV4-1 and TRBJ1-1; D is unresolved. This CDR3 region has 13 residues. Germline V gene sequence: CDR1 MGHRA, CDR2 YSYEKL. Trimming cost V 1 base and J 0 bases, with 3 bases left between them. The CDR3 DNA sequence: TGCGCCAGCAGCCAAGCGATGAACACTGAAGCTTTCTTT. Translated, it gives CASSQAMNTEAFF.

This rearrangement joins TRBV27 to TRBJ1-1; unclear D gene. The V gene lost 5 bases and the J gene lost 2 bases, with 12 bases spanning the gap. The CDR3 is 14 amino acids. CDR1 and CDR2 (germline): MNHEY, SMNVEV (reference sequence). The CDR3 region is CASSLYNINTEAFF. DNA of the CDR3: TGTGCCAGCAGTCTCTATAATATAAACACTGAAGCTTTCTTT.

This clonotype was counted between two and nine times. The gene calls are TRBV7-6 and TRBJ2-1; D is perhaps TRBD1 (6 bases). The CDR3 is 15 amino acids. Deletions cut 5 bases from V and 1 base from J, with 12 bases between. Germline CDR1 is SGHVS and CDR2 is FNYEAQ. The DNA for the CDR3 is TGTGCCAGCAGCCCCGTAGGACAGTCCTACAATGAGCAGTTCTTC. Translated, it gives CASSPVGQSYNEQFF.

This clonotype was detected many times. The chain is built from TRBV29-1 and TRBJ1-2; weak D call: TRBD1 (5 bases). The CDR3 consists of 13 residues. V was cut by 7 bases and J by 0 bases, with 12 bases left in between. Germline CDR1 reads SQVTM; CDR2 reads ANQGSEA. DNA for the CDR3: TGCAGCGCTCCGGTAGGGGCTAACTATGGCTACACCTTC. Protein: CSAPVGANYGYTF. The whole variable domain, remainder taken from reference TRBV29-1 and TRBJ1-2, is SAVISQKPSRDICQRGTSLTIQCQVDSQVTMMFWYRQQPGQSLTLIATANQGSEATYESGFVIDKFPISRPNLTFSTLTVSNMSPEDSSIYLCSAPVGANYGYTFGSGTRLTVV.

This clonotype showed up many times. The chain employs TRBV5-1 and TRBJ1-1; D perhaps matches TRBD1 (6 bases). In germline, CDR1 is SGHRS, CDR2 YFSETQ. This CDR3 is 15 amino acids long. Trimming took 5 bases from V and 0 from J, leaving 14 bases between them. CDR3 coding DNA: TGCGCCAGCAGTCGACGGGGGGGCCTGAACACTGAAGCTTTCTTT. Translation: CASSRRGGLNTEAFF.

This clonotype has a count of ten or more. V gene TRBV20-1 combines with J gene TRBJ2-5; D remains unclear. The CDR3 is 14 amino acids. Germline V gives CDR1 DFQATT, CDR2 SNEGSKA (reference sequence). Trimming cost V 1 base and J 5 bases, with 14 bases left between them. The chain's CDR3 is CSARVGVGSETQYF. The CDR3 bases are TGCAGTGCTAGAGTAGGAGTGGGGTCGGAGACCCAGTACTTC.

This clonotype was detected many times. This chain joins TRBV10-3 and TRBJ1-5; D is uncertain. From germline, CDR1 is ENHRY and CDR2 SYGVKD. V was shortened by 0 bases and J by 1 base, with 4 bases between the two germline ends. This CDR3 is 14 amino acids long. The CDR3 DNA is TGTGCCATCAGTGAGTCTCTCAGCAATCAGCCCCAGCATTTT. Its translation: CAISESLSNQPQHF.

This clonotype has ten or more counts. This chain links TRBV5-1 with TRBJ2-1; D not resolved. The germline gives CDR1 SGHRS, CDR2 YFSETQ. V lost 3 bases, J lost 7 bases, and 11 bases lay in between. The CDR3 is made up of 13 amino acids. The CDR3 DNA sequence: TGCGCCAGCAGCTCAGTTGGGGAAAATGAGCAGTTCTTC. Translation gives CASSSVGENEQFF.

The genes are TRBV5-8 and TRBJ2-7; the D gene is possibly TRBD2 (5 bases). The CDR3 runs to 14 residues. CDR1 SGHTS and CDR2 YDEGEE come from the germline V gene. The germline V and J ends were trimmed by 7 bases and 5 bases, with 19 bases remaining between them. The CDR3: CASGPGLGRDEQYF. CDR3 coding DNA: TGTGCCAGCGGCCCCGGACTGGGCCGGGACGAGCAGTACTTC.

This clonotype was recorded at least ten times. This chain connects TRBV6-1 to TRBJ1-3; D call uncertain. From germline, CDR1 is MNHNS and CDR2 SASEGT. This CDR3 is 16 amino acids long. Trimming took 2 bases from V and 0 from J, leaving 11 bases between them. As DNA, the CDR3 is TGTGCCAGCAGTGAAAACAGCTTTAGCTCTGGAAACACCATATATTTT. It encodes CASSENSFSSGNTIYF.

The genes are TRBV3-1 and TRBJ2-7; maybe TRBD1 (5 bases). Looked up from germline, CDR1 is LGHDT and CDR2 is YNNKEL (reference sequence). The V gene lost 3 bases and the J gene lost 2 bases, with 20 bases spanning the gap. The CDR3 length is 17 residues. CDR3 nucleotides: TGTGCCAGCAGCCAGACGCGAAACAGGAACTATACCTACGAGCAGTACTTC. Protein product: CASSQTRNRNYTYEQYF.